A selection of T cell receptor beta chains follows, all from one sample in a study of shared T cell receptors in the human thymus. The assay was immunoSEQ multiplex PCR, and TCRdb's table has in-frame clones only and misses some. The data show 650,000 to 950,000 clones, 80% to 90% seen once. The data were also submitted as part of a second study, on human thymus T cells.

Sequencing input: thymocytes. Every receptor here comes from a girl less than two years old with a congenital heart defect. Both conserved end residues are part of each CDR3. Fields, in order: J gene, D gene, clone size, V gene, CDR3 protein, CDR3 DNA. D genes are given only for firm matches. Clone size, where shown, is once, few, many, or a class for clones that have expanded.

J: TRBJ1-1
D: .
size: .
V: TRBV4-3
CDR3: CASSQEGTSGVAPKKNTEAFF
DNA: TGCGCCAGCAGCCAAGAAGGCACTTCAGGGGTAGCGCCAAAGAAGAACACTGAAGCTTTCTTT

J: TRBJ2-7
D: .
size: .
V: TRBV5-4
CDR3: CASSFQGVLSTYEQYF
DNA: TGTGCCAGCAGCTTCCAAGGGGTACTCTCAACTTACGAGCAGTACTTC

J: TRBJ2-3
D: .
size: .
V: TRBV25-1
CDR3: CASSDESGSTDTQYF
DNA: TGTGCCAGCAGTGATGAGAGCGGAAGCACAGATACGCAGTATTTT

J: TRBJ1-1
D: .
size: .
V: TRBV28
CDR3: CASSLYPGGNTEAFF
DNA: TGTGCCAGCAGTTTATATCCGGGGGGGAACACTGAAGCTTTCTTT

J: TRBJ1-1
D: .
size: .
V: TRBV7-8
CDR3: CASSLGGGIEGNTEAFF
DNA: TGTGCCAGCAGCTTAGGCGGGGGCATAGAAGGGAACACTGAAGCTTTCTTT

J: TRBJ1-2
D: .
size: once
V: TRBV25-1
CDR3: CASTGRWPLIHGYTF
DNA: TGTGCCAGCACCGGCAGGTGGCCCTTAATCCATGGCTACACCTTC

J: TRBJ2-5
D: TRBD2
size: .
V: TRBV7-2
CDR3: CASSLASVLAGPLETQYF
DNA: TGTGCCAGCAGCTTAGCCTCGGTACTAGCGGGGCCCCTGGAGACCCAGTACTTC

J: TRBJ2-7
D: TRBD1
size: .
V: TRBV29-1
CDR3: CSVSDRAKTTQQYF
DNA: TGCAGCGTCTCGGACAGGGCGAAAACTACCCAGCAGTACTTC

J: TRBJ2-3
D: .
size: .
V: TRBV7-2
CDR3: CASSLVSANRVGCGTQYF
DNA: TGTGCCAGCAGCTTAGTTTCTGCTAATCGTGTGGGTTGCGGTACGCAGTATTTT

J: TRBJ1-2
D: .
size: .
V: TRBV4-1
CDR3: CASSQADRGGYTF
DNA: TGCGCCAGCAGCCAAGCGGACAGAGGGGGCTACACCTTC

J: TRBJ1-2
D: .
size: .
V: TRBV25-1
CDR3: CASSDAGNNYGYTF
DNA: TGTGCCAGCAGTGATGCGGGCAATAACTATGGCTACACCTTC

J: TRBJ1-5
D: TRBD1
size: .
V: TRBV12-5
CDR3: CASGLHRGKENNQPQHF
DNA: TGTGCTAGTGGCCTCCACAGGGGAAAAGAGAACAATCAGCCCCAGCATTTT

J: TRBJ1-6
D: .
size: .
V: TRBV9
CDR3: CASSEREYYNSPLHF
DNA: TGTGCCAGCAGCGAGAGGGAGTATTATAATTCACCCCTCCACTTT

J: TRBJ2-5
D: .
size: once
V: TRBV16
CDR3: CASSRPGGLQETQYF
DNA: TGTGCCAGCAGCCGCCCCGGAGGCTTGCAAGAGACCCAGTACTTC

J: TRBJ2-1
D: .
size: .
V: TRBV4-1
CDR3: CASSQLVSGTSYNEQFF
DNA: TGCGCCAGCAGCCAACTTGTCTCCGGGACTTCCTACAATGAGCAGTTCTTC

J: TRBJ2-3
D: .
size: .
V: TRBV5-1
CDR3: CASSLERASTDTQYF
DNA: TGCGCCAGCAGCTTGGAGCGGGCCAGCACAGATACGCAGTATTTT

J: TRBJ1-1
D: .
size: few
V: TRBV21-1
CDR3: CASSIQTGNTEAFF
DNA: TGTGCCAGCAGCATACAAACGGGGAACACTGAAGCTTTCTTT